These T cell receptor beta chains were read from a single sample in a study of T and B cells in COVID-19 patients. From the multiplex PCR reads, TCRdb called clonotypes with MiXCR, one entry per CDR3 protein. The repertoire consists of some 5,000 distinct CDR3 sequences, with roughly a quarter occurring once and the leading ten covering about 33%. Sequencing used blood. The receptors were gathered from a human donor with active COVID-19. Both conserved end residues are part of each CDR3. A D gene is named only where the DNA matches it firmly. Clone size is not always given. Where it is, it says once, few, many or a class for expanded clones.

TRBJ1-1	.	TRBV10-3	.	CAISEAGNTEAFF	TGTGCCATCAGTGAGGCGGGGAACACTGAAGCTTTCTTT
TRBJ2-2	.	TRBV19	medium-sized	CASSNFATTNTGELFF	TGTGCCAGTAGTAATTTTGCGACAACGAACACCGGGGAGCTGTTTTTT
TRBJ2-7	.	TRBV6-5	medium-sized	CASSSLRVDHSYEQYF	TGTGCCAGCAGTTCCCTCAGGGTTGACCACTCCTACGAGCAGTACTTC
TRBJ2-7	.	TRBV12-3/TRBV12-4	medium-sized	CASGFSGEQYF	TGTGCCAGCGGATTCTCGGGCGAGCAGTACTTC
TRBJ2-5	TRBD2	TRBV7-9	few	CASSRTSGGQETQYF	TGTGCCAGCAGCCGTACTAGCGGAGGCCAAGAGACCCAGTACTTC
TRBJ2-3	TRBD2	TRBV24-1	few	CATSGTSGRERNTQYF	TGTGCCACCAGTGGGACTAGCGGGAGGGAAAGGAATACGCAGTATTTT
TRBJ2-2	TRBD1	TRBV20-1	.	CSAPRDRATGELFF	TGCAGTGCTCCCCGGGACAGGGCCACCGGGGAGCTGTTTTTT
TRBJ2-1	TRBD2	TRBV19	medium-sized	CASGTSGKQFF	TGTGCCAGCGGGACTAGCGGGAAGCAGTTCTTC
TRBJ2-2	.	TRBV6-1	medium-sized	CASSQTGNTGELFF	TGTGCCAGCAGTCAGACAGGGAACACCGGGGAGCTGTTTTTT
TRBJ2-1	TRBD2	TRBV6-4	medium-sized	CASSDSSGSYNEQFF	TGTGCCAGCAGTGACTCTAGCGGGAGTTACAATGAGCAGTTCTTC
TRBJ1-1	.	TRBV19	few	CASTPGRAGWRAEAFF	TGTGCCAGTACCCCTGGGAGGGCGGGTTGGCGGGCTGAAGCTTTCTTT
TRBJ2-5	TRBD2	TRBV12-3/TRBV12-4	.	CASSYTSGGAETQYF	TGTGCCAGCAGTTACACTAGCGGGGGGGCAGAGACCCAGTACTTC
TRBJ2-3	TRBD2	TRBV29-1	.	CSVEASLAGGPADTQYF	TGCAGCGTTGAAGCAAGTCTAGCGGGAGGGCCCGCAGATACGCAGTATTTT